One TCR beta chain is described in this entry. The antigen is unknown. Ahead of thyroid surgery, no patient had received treatment of any kind. The entry originates in a study of metastatic and nonmetastatic thyroid tumors. Overall study results and limits: Reports indicated that malignant thyroid tumors showed significantly higher TCR beta diversity than benign nodules did, in blood and tumor.

Authors' methods: The study took CDR3 differences across clinicopathological groups and made a distant-metastasis classifier for papillary thyroid cancer from them. Using MiXCR, TCRdb reanalyzed the PCR reads. These V and J calls derive from TCRdb rather than the authors' analysis. The data contain around 41,000 clones, less than 35% of them singletons. The sequenced sample consisted of blood. The origin of this receptor is a male donor with papillary thyroid cancer or a benign thyroid nodule (not recorded which). Some clones in this sample may be carry-over from other donors' samples.

In DNA form, the CDR3 reads TGTGCCAGCAGCTGGTCGCAGGTCCGTAATCAGCCCCAGCATTTT. Its protein is CASSWSQVRNQPQHF. V usage is TRBV2 and J usage is TRBJ1-5, with D unresolved. The germline V gene has CDR1 SNHLY and CDR2 FYNNEI. Trimming removed 6 bases at V and 4 bases at J, with 16 bases between. CDR3 size: 15 residues. Variable domain in full (rest from reference TRBV2 and TRBJ1-5): EPEVTQTPSHQVTQMGQEVILRCVPISNHLYFYWYRQILGQKVEFLVSFYNNEISEKSEIFDDQFSVERPDGSNFTLKIRSTKLEDSAMYFCASSWSQVRNQPQHFGDGTRLSIL.